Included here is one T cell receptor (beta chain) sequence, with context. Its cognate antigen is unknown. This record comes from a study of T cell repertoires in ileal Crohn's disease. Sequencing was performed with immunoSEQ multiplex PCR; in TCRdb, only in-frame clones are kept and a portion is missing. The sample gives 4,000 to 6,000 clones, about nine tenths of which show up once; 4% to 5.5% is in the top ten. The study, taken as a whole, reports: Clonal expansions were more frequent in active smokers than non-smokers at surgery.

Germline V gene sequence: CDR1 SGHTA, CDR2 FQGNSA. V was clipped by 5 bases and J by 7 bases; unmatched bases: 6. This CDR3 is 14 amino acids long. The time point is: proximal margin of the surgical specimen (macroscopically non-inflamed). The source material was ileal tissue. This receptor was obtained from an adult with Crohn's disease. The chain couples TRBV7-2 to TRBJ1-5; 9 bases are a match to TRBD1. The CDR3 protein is CASSAQGAKQPQHF. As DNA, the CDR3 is TGTGCCAGCAGCGCACAGGGGGCGAAACAGCCCCAGCATTTT.